Listed below are T cell receptor beta chains from one sample, sequenced in a study of T cell repertoires in cytomegalovirus infection. TCRdb analysed the reads with MiXCR anew, one entry per CDR3 protein. Here the sample spans roughly 69,000 distinct CDR3 sequences, roughly 21% being singletons. No antigens are known for them. The sequenced sample was CD8+ T cells from cultured PBMCs, obtained from culture after CMV antigen stimulation. These receptor sequences come from a human donor in good health (CMV status not recorded). Some clones in this sample may be carry-over from other donors' samples. Each CDR3 is given with its conserved first and last residue. D genes are given only for firm matches. Not every row has a clone size; where given, it reads once, few, many or a size class.

size	V	J	D	length	CDR3	DNA
-	TRBV4-2	TRBJ1-1	TRBD1	15	CASITQEQGVTEAFF	TGTGCCAGCATTACACAGGAACAGGGGGTCACTGAAGCTTTCTTT
few	TRBV4-1	TRBJ2-1	-	13	CASSQAGFREQFF	TGCGCCAGCAGCCAAGCAGGGTTCAGAGAGCAGTTCTTC
-	TRBV7-2	TRBJ2-7	-	15	CASSLPPAGSYEQYF	TGTGCCAGCAGCTTACCCCCAGCAGGCTCCTACGAGCAGTACTTC
few	TRBV4-3	TRBJ2-7	-	15	CASSQSEGQNREQYF	TGCGCCAGCAGCCAAAGTGAGGGTCAGAACCGGGAGCAGTACTTC
-	TRBV19	TRBJ2-7	-	14	CASSAGLKRDEQYF	TGTGCCAGTAGTGCGGGACTCAAAAGGGACGAGCAGTACTTC
few	TRBV7-6	TRBJ1-2	TRBD1	15	CASSYGTESNYGYTF	TGTGCCAGCAGCTACGGGACAGAGTCTAACTATGGCTACACCTTC
-	TRBV4-1	TRBJ1-5	TRBD1	15	CASSQDLTGLRPQHF	TGCGCCAGCAGCCAAGATTTGACAGGGTTAAGGCCCCAGCATTTT
-	TRBV7-8	TRBJ2-3	TRBD2	17	CASSLAGSSGGLDTQYF	TGTGCCAGCAGCTTAGCGGGGTCTAGCGGGGGCTTAGATACGCAGTATTTT
few	TRBV20-1	TRBJ1-2	-	15	CSARDSGENGYGYTF	TGCAGTGCTAGAGATTCCGGGGAGAACGGCTATGGCTACACCTTC
-	TRBV7-9	TRBJ2-1	TRBD2	15	CASSHSSGGADEQFF	TGTGCCAGCAGCCACAGTAGCGGGGGGGCGGATGAGCAGTTCTTC
few	TRBV7-9	TRBJ2-1	-	14	CASSAQGYNNEQFF	TGTGCCAGCAGCGCCCAGGGGTATAACAATGAGCAGTTCTTC
-	TRBV4-3	TRBJ1-4	TRBD1	14	CASSPRDRGKKLFF	TGCGCCAGCAGCCCCCGGGACAGGGGTAAAAAACTGTTTTTT
many	TRBV7-6	TRBJ2-7	TRBD1	19	CASSLAAGTGGGLAYEQYF	TGTGCCAGCAGCTTAGCCGCCGGGACAGGGGGCGGTTTGGCCTACGAGCAGTACTTC
few	TRBV29-1	TRBJ1-1	TRBD1	12	CSAAGQGIEAFF	TGCAGCGCCGCGGGACAGGGGATTGAAGCTTTCTTT
-	TRBV7-9	TRBJ2-7	-	13	CATGAGVSYEQYF	TGTGCCACCGGGGCAGGGGTCTCCTACGAGCAGTACTTC
few	TRBV4-1	TRBJ1-5	TRBD1	15	CASSHGTGGNQPQHF	TGCGCCAGCAGCCATGGGACAGGGGGCAATCAGCCCCAGCATTTT
many	TRBV11-2	TRBJ2-1	-	16	CASSLDPQSSYNEQFF	TGTGCCAGCAGCTTAGATCCTCAAAGCTCCTACAATGAGCAGTTCTTC
-	TRBV7-2	TRBJ2-6	-	18	CASSQPTDGRSGANVLTF	TGTGCCAGCAGCCAACCTACGGACGGACGCTCTGGGGCCAACGTCCTGACTTTC
-	TRBV19	TRBJ1-5	TRBD1	15	CASSLDRVSNQPQHF	TGTGCCAGTAGTTTAGACAGGGTGAGCAATCAGCCCCAGCATTTT
few	TRBV19	TRBJ1-1	-	14	CASTYRTRNTEAFF	TGTGCCAGTACCTATCGCACCCGGAACACTGAAGCTTTCTTT
-	TRBV7-9	TRBJ1-5	-	14	CASSVQGRNQPQHF	TGTGCCAGCAGCGTACAGGGTCGCAATCAGCCCCAGCATTTT
few	TRBV27	TRBJ2-5	TRBD1	14	CATKPGQGPETQYF	TGTGCCACCAAACCGGGACAGGGTCCAGAGACCCAGTACTTC
-	TRBV6-1	TRBJ1-2	-	13	CASSEYQGTGYTF	TGTGCCAGCAGTGAATATCAGGGGACTGGCTACACCTTC
few	TRBV7-6	TRBJ1-1	-	14	CASATGTVGTEAFF	TGTGCCAGCGCTACCGGGACCGTTGGAACTGAAGCTTTCTTT
-	TRBV7-9	TRBJ2-1	TRBD2	16	CASSLPGGGTNNEQFF	TGTGCCAGCAGCTTACCTGGCGGGGGGACAAACAATGAGCAGTTCTTC
-	TRBV2	TRBJ1-2	TRBD1	15	CASSDTGALGDGYTF	TGTGCCAGCAGTGATACAGGGGCGCTCGGAGATGGCTACACCTTC
-	TRBV6-6	TRBJ1-1	-	12	CASTYPATEAFF	TGTGCCAGCACTTACCCGGCCACTGAAGCTTTCTTT
-	TRBV27	TRBJ1-2	-	11	CASSQGRSYTF	TGTGCCAGCAGCCAGGGGAGGAGCTACACCTTC
few	TRBV12-3/TRBV12-4	TRBJ1-4	-	14	CASSSFPGDEKLFF	TGTGCCAGCAGTTCCTTTCCGGGAGATGAAAAACTGTTTTTT
few	TRBV7-2	TRBJ2-5	-	15	CASSFGGRDQETQYF	TGTGCCAGCAGCTTTGGGGGGCGGGACCAAGAGACCCAGTACTTC
-	TRBV11-1	TRBJ2-5	-	15	CASSLSGVAKETQYF	TGTGCCAGCAGCTTATCGGGGGTAGCAAAAGAGACCCAGTACTTC
-	TRBV7-9	TRBJ2-3	-	15	CASSRDNGQMHTQYF	TGTGCCAGCAGCCGGGACAACGGGCAAATGCATACGCAGTATTTT
-	TRBV27	TRBJ1-2	-	15	CASSLGQQGVYGYTF	TGTGCCAGCAGTTTGGGTCAGCAGGGAGTCTATGGCTACACCTTC
few	TRBV12-3/TRBV12-4	TRBJ2-3	-	11	CASTGGNTQYF	TGTGCCAGCACAGGAGGGAATACGCAGTATTTT
few	TRBV7-8	TRBJ1-1	-	12	CASSPGQREAFF	TGTGCCAGCAGCCCCGGACAGAGGGAAGCTTTCTTT
-	TRBV7-2	TRBJ2-3	-	11	CASSFGVTQYF	TGTGCCAGCAGCTTTGGGGTTACGCAGTATTTT
-	TRBV7-9	TRBJ1-4	-	15	CASILDTGANEKLFF	TGTGCCAGCATCCTCGACACCGGGGCTAATGAAAAACTGTTTTTT
few	TRBV4-1	TRBJ2-5	-	16	CASSQDHGTAQETQYF	TGCGCCAGCAGCCAAGATCACGGGACGGCGCAAGAGACCCAGTACTTC
-	TRBV12-3/TRBV12-4	TRBJ1-1	-	14	CASTLTGPPGEAFF	TGTGCCAGCACCCTGACAGGCCCTCCCGGAGAAGCTTTCTTT
-	TRBV7-2	TRBJ1-1	TRBD1	17	CASSSPGDRGVNTEAFF	TGTGCCAGCAGCTCTCCGGGGGACAGAGGAGTGAACACTGAAGCTTTCTTT
-	TRBV6-2/TRBV6-3	TRBJ1-5	-	18	CASSQRQTGGYSNQPQHF	TGTGCCAGCAGTCAGCGACAGACAGGAGGCTATAGCAATCAGCCCCAGCATTTT
-	TRBV7-8	TRBJ1-5	-	18	CASSLGGAGGALYQPQHF	TGTGCCAGCAGCTTAGGAGGGGCAGGCGGTGCCCTTTATCAGCCCCAGCATTTT
-	TRBV7-9	TRBJ2-1	-	15	CARTDFNVSYNEQFF	TGTGCCAGGACGGACTTCAATGTCTCCTACAATGAGCAGTTCTTC
-	TRBV30	TRBJ1-1	TRBD1	13	CAFDREGGTEAFF	TGTGCCTTTGACAGGGAGGGGGGCACTGAAGCTTTCTTT
-	TRBV7-2	TRBJ1-3	TRBD1	13	CASSPGGSDTIYF	TGTGCCAGCAGTCCAGGGGGAAGTGACACCATATATTTT
-	TRBV7-2	TRBJ2-6	TRBD1	20	CASSTPGQAAWGSGANVLTF	TGTGCCAGCAGCACCCCGGGACAGGCCGCTTGGGGCTCTGGGGCCAACGTCCTGACTTTC